The clone carrying this T cell receptor beta chain has ten or more counts. Its specificity is not known. Using a J-beta primer mix together with a sample-barcoded 5' primer, a second PCR was run for 7 to 11 cycles. TCRdb called the 5' RACE reads again in MiXCR, with one record for every CDR3 protein. Among hundreds of thousands of distinct CDR3 sequences, about 30% were seen once, and the ten largest hold approximately 14%. The data were obtained in a study of blood T cells in healthy people across ages. Findings and limits, study-wide: More naive CD4+ cells and higher diversity marked long-lived donors relative to aged donors. Conclusively comparing naive with antigen-experienced cells was impossible with unsorted PBMCs.

This sequence originates from a woman at least 80 years old in good health. What was sequenced was blood.

CDR3 sequence (DNA): TGTGCCAGCTCCCCGGGACAGTATCAGCCCCAGCATTTT. As protein: CASSPGQYQPQHF. The chain uses TRBV18 and TRBJ1-5, with 7 nucleotides matching TRBD1. V dropped 6 bases and J dropped 5; count of bases not matched to a gene: 4. Germline V CDR1 and CDR2: KGHSH, LQKENI. The CDR3 spans 13 residues.